In this sample, the clone carrying this T cell receptor beta chain turned up a few times. Its antigen is undetermined. Two oligonucleotides, mixed equimolar, formed the beta constant-region primer covering TRBC1 and TRBC2. Nested alpha and beta constant-region primers with the SP2 primer drove four PCR rounds on ligated cDNA. One entry per CDR3 protein, called by TCRdb with MiXCR from the UMI-ligation and nested PCR reads. The sample consists of over 90,000 distinct CDR3 sequences, approximately 10% of them appearing once. This sample is part of a study of naive and memory T cell subsets. Study results and limitations: Especially in CD8 cells, naive repertoires contained a few larger clonotypes, possibly CD45RA-re-expressing memory cells.

Source material: naive CD4+ T cells from blood. The sequence derives from a human donor in good health.

CDR3 nucleotide sequence: TGTGCCAGCAGCAGGCAGGGCGGGAGTACAGATACGCAGTATTTT. Encoded protein: CASSRQGGSTDTQYF. The genes are TRBV11-2 and TRBJ2-3; 7 nucleotides line up with TRBD2. CDR1 is SGHAT and CDR2 is FQNNGV in the germline V gene. Trimming at V came to 5 bases and at J to 3 bases, leaving 8 bases not matched to a gene. The CDR3 is 15 residues long.